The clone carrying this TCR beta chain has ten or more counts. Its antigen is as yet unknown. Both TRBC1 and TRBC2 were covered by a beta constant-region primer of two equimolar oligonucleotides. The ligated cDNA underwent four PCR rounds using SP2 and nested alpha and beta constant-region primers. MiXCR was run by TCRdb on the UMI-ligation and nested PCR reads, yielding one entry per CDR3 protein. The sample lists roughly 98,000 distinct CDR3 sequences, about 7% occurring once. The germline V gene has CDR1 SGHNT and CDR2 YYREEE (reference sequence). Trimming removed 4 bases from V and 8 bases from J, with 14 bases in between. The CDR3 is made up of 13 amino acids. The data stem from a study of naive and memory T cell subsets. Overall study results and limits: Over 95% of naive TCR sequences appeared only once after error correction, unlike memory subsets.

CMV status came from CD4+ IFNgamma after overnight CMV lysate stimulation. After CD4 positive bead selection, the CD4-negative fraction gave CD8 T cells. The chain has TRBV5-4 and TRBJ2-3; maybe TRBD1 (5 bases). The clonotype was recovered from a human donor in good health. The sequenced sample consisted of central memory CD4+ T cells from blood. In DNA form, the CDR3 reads TGTGCCAGCAGCCTCCAACAGCAGGGTACGCAGTATTTT. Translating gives CASSLQQQGTQYF.